This TCR beta chain was captured by sequencing in a study of cytomegalovirus exposure and HLA in healthy donors. Study results and limitations: Per published reports, the classifier diagnosed cytomegalovirus status with high specificity and sensitivity. HLA alleles were associated with 15,000 to 20,000 TCR beta sequences in a later analysis at 0.05 false discovery rate. Through in vitro validation, a few CMV-associated chains were shown to be specific for CMV antigens.

It was with 60 Vbeta and 13 Jbeta primers that the PCR ran. Assay: immunoSEQ multiplex PCR; the TCRdb copy retains only in-frame clones and omits some. The sample contains some 200,000 clones, around 80% of which appear only once. It was healthy bone marrow donors who served as donors. Germline V gene sequence: CDR1 SGDLS, CDR2 YYNGEE. The CDR3 is 16 residues long. V lost 0 bases, J lost 4 bases, and 14 bases lay in between. A remark on this clone: Its antigen is unidentified.

This chain connects TRBV9 to TRBJ2-1, with D perhaps TRBD2 (5 bases). The clonotype originates from a man aged 35 to 55 in good health and CMV-seronegative. The sample was PBMCs. The CDR3 is CASSVGSSGIYNEQFF. CDR3 nucleotide sequence: TGTGCCAGCAGCGTAGGGTCAAGCGGTATTTACAATGAGCAGTTCTTC.